Below, 2 T cell receptor beta chains from the same sample are listed, as sequenced in a study of cytomegalovirus exposure and HLA in healthy donors. Assay used: immunoSEQ multiplex PCR; TCRdb lists only in-frame clones, some missing. The table records about 130,000 clones, around nine tenths of them present only once. The sample consisted of PBMCs. The receptors stem from a man under 40 in good health and CMV-seronegative.

In nucleotides, the CDR3 is TGTGCCAGCTTTAAGGGGGCGGGCTATGGCTACACCTTC. Its translation: CASFKGAGYGYTF. The rearrangement joins TRBV6-5 to TRBJ1-2; 7 bases match TRBD1. The V gene's germline CDR1 is MNHEY and CDR2 SVGAGI. The CDR3 is made up of 13 amino acids. The J segment lost 4 bases and the V segment lost 8 bases, leaving 7 bases of the junction unmatched.

This clone occurred once. The V and J genes are TRBV5-4 and TRBJ1-1; D possibly corresponds to TRBD1 (5 bases). The V end lost 0 bases, the J end lost 0 bases, and 15 bases lay between the germline ends. Germline V lookup: CDR1 SGHNT, CDR2 YYREEE (reference sequence). This CDR3 is built from 17 residues. The CDR3 here is CASSLGGGGHMNTEAFF. The CDR3 DNA reads as TGTGCCAGCAGCTTGGGAGGTGGCGGACACATGAACACTGAAGCTTTCTTT.